This T cell receptor (beta chain) emerged from a study of blood T cell repertoires in COVID-19. On the study more broadly: Collection of acute and convalescent COVID-19 samples took place in the United States, Italy and Spain.

The data were produced by immunoSEQ multiplex PCR, yet TCRdb's version contains in-frame clones alone and is incomplete. This sample has around 7,500 clones, with around 79% found just once. The CDR3 contains 14 residues. Germline V lookup: CDR1 MGHRA, CDR2 YSYEKL. The V gene lost 1 base and the J gene lost 8 bases, with 14 bases spanning the gap. This clone ranks as medium-sized (0.01 to 0.1%). The sample comprised peripheral blood. The chain links TRBV4-1 to TRBJ1-2; the D gene is possibly TRBD1 (5 bases). The source is a human donor in a cohort sampled during active COVID-19. Written as DNA, the CDR3 is TGCGCCAGCAGCCAAGGCTACTCAGACAGAGGCTACACCTTC. Its translation: CASSQGYSDRGYTF.